Below, 26 T cell receptor beta chains from the same sample are listed, as sequenced in a study of blood T cell repertoires in COVID-19. Profiled with immunoSEQ multiplex PCR; TCRdb holds only in-frame clones, not every one. The sample shows fewer than 200,000 clones, 88% of them seen only once. The sequencing sample was made of PBMCs or T cells enriched from blood (not recorded which). The origin of the receptors is a woman between 18 and 29 years old who had recovered from COVID-19.

The rearrangement links TRBV4-3 to TRBJ2-4; the D gene is possibly TRBD2 (7 bases). Germline lookup yields CDR1 LGHNA and CDR2 YSLEER. The V end was cut by 1 base, the J end by 9 bases, with 13 bases between. The CDR3 length is 14 residues. This chain's CDR3 is CASSQVGGRGIQYF. DNA of the CDR3: TGCGCCAGCAGCCAAGTAGGGGGGAGGGGCATTCAGTACTTC.

The chain has TRBV28 and TRBJ1-1; a possible D gene is TRBD1 (6 bases). Trimming removed 5 bases at V and 3 bases at J, with 10 bases between. This CDR3 contains 13 residues. Germline values: CDR1 MDHEN, CDR2 SYDVKM. Here the CDR3 DNA reads TGTGCCAGCAGTCAGGCAGGGGACACTGAAGCTTTCTTT. Encoded protein: CASSQAGDTEAFF. Full variable domain (outside the CDR3, taken from reference TRBV28 and TRBJ1-1): DVKVTQSSRYLVKRTGEKVFLECVQDMDHENMFWYRQDPGLGLRLIYFSYDVKMKEKGDIPEGYSVSREKKERFSLILESASTNQTSMYLCASSQAGDTEAFFGQGTRLTVV.

The chain has TRBV2 and TRBJ2-1; 12 bases agree with TRBD2. The CDR3 consists of 16 residues. Germline values: CDR1 SNHLY, CDR2 FYNNEI. With 7 bases clipped from V and 2 bases from J, the junction kept 6 bases outside the gene matches. The chain's CDR3 is CASKRTSGMPYNEQFF. The DNA of the CDR3 is TGTGCCAGCAAACGGACTAGCGGGATGCCCTACAATGAGCAGTTCTTC.

This clone appeared once. In DNA form, the CDR3 reads TGTGCCAGCAGTGAACTGGCGGGAGGGCCAAAGACCCAGTACTTC. Amino acids: CASSELAGGPKTQYF. This rearrangement joins TRBV6-1 to TRBJ2-5, with TRBD2 identical over 9 bases. After removal of 2 bases from V and 6 bases from J, the junction contained 7 bases not matched to a gene. The CDR3 has 15 residues. Germline V gene data show CDR1 as MNHNS and CDR2 as SASEGT.

CDR3 bases: TGTGCCAGCAGTGAATTAGGAGCTCCAGAGACCCAGTACTTC. Its protein product is CASSELGAPETQYF. This sequence joins TRBV25-1 and TRBJ2-5, with D hard to call. Germline V gene lookup returns CDR1 MGHDK and CDR2 SYGVNS. V lost 1 base, J lost 4 bases, and 10 bases lay in between. This CDR3 is built from 14 residues.

The chain links TRBV19 to TRBJ1-5, with 10 bases fitting TRBD1. The V and J ends lost 3 bases and 7 bases, in that order; junction bases with no gene match: 6. Germline V gives CDR1 LNHDA, CDR2 SQIVND (reference sequence). The CDR3 runs to 15 residues. CDR3 DNA sequence: TGTGCCAGTAGTATTCGGACAGGGGGTAGGCAGCCCCAGCATTTT. Its translation: CASSIRTGGRQPQHF.

The chain combines TRBV5-5 with TRBJ1-5; 9 bases line up with TRBD1. Germline CDR1 reads SGHKS; CDR2 reads YYEKEE (reference sequence). The CDR3 length is 14 residues. V lost 2 bases and J lost 9; bases outside the gene matches: 6. CDR3 in DNA: TGTGCCAGCAGCTTAGGGGACAGGGTAGGGCCCCAGCATTTT. Its translation: CASSLGDRVGPQHF.

The chain uses TRBV19 and TRBJ1-1, with D perhaps matching TRBD1 (5 bases). Germline V CDR1 and CDR2: LNHDA, SQIVND (reference sequence). Deletions cut 6 bases from V and 10 bases from J, with 18 bases between. The CDR3 consists of 13 residues. CDR3 bases: TGTGCCAGTAGGGGAGGGACTTCGGGCCCAGCTTTCTTT. Its protein product is CASRGGTSGPAFF.

The J gene is TRBJ1-1, the V gene TRBV29-1, with no clear D. CDR3 length: 11 amino acids. CDR1 and CDR2 from the germline V gene are SQVTM and ANQGSEA. Between the trimmed V and J ends, which lost 4 bases and 5 bases, there was a span of 8 bases. Here the CDR3 reads CSVVSGTEAFF. CDR3 DNA sequence: TGCAGCGTTGTTTCGGGAACTGAAGCTTTCTTT.

The chain combines TRBV20-1 with TRBJ2-7; no reliable D call. The CDR3 has 11 amino acids. V lost 0 bases to trimming and J lost 4 bases, with 4 bases between them. Germline V gene lookup returns CDR1 DFQATT and CDR2 SNEGSKA (reference sequence). CDR3 sequence reads: CSARDLYEQYF. The CDR3 bases are TGCAGTGCTAGAGACCTTTACGAGCAGTACTTC.

The chain is built from TRBV10-3 and TRBJ2-7; 13 bases match TRBD2. The CDR3 is 14 amino acids. The junction had 2 bases not matched to a gene; V was cut back by 6 bases and J by 3 bases. Per the germline V gene, CDR1 is ENHRY and CDR2 is SYGVKD. CDR3 residues: CAIRGTSGDYEQYF. CDR3 coding DNA: TGTGCCATCAGGGGGACTAGCGGGGACTACGAGCAGTACTTC.

This chain links TRBV4-1 with TRBJ2-7, with unresolved D. Germline-derived CDR1 and CDR2 are MGHRA and YSYEKL. The CDR3 is 14 amino acids. V lost 0 bases and J 6 bases, leaving 12 bases between the germline ends. Here the CDR3 DNA reads TGCGCCAGCAGCCAAGAGGCAGTTCCGGGCGAGCAGTACTTC. It specifies CASSQEAVPGEQYF.

This chain connects TRBV6-2 or TRBV6-3 to TRBJ2-2; D may be TRBD2 (6 bases). Germline V gene sequence: CDR1 MNHEY, CDR2 SVGEGT. With 6 bases removed from V and 6 bases from J, the gap between germline ends came to 14 bases. The CDR3 sequence is 14 residues long. CDR3 sequence reads: CASSLSEGPGELFF. The CDR3 nucleotides are TGTGCCAGCAGCCTATCGGAGGGTCCCGGGGAGCTGTTTTTT.

The rearrangement joins TRBV2 to TRBJ1-1, with 8 bases matching TRBD1. In germline, CDR1 is SNHLY, CDR2 FYNNEI. With V trimmed by 6 bases and J by 4 bases, 7 bases remained unmatched. The CDR3 is 14 amino acids. CDR3 protein: CASRKGQGSTEAFF. The CDR3 nucleotides are TGTGCCAGCAGAAAAGGACAGGGAAGCACTGAAGCTTTCTTT.

The rearrangement uses TRBV7-9 and TRBJ1-2; 7 positions match TRBD1. The V gene end was trimmed by 6 bases and the J gene end by 1 base; junction bases not matched to a gene: 8. CDR3 length equals 15 residues. Germline V gene sequence: CDR1 SEHNR, CDR2 FQNEAQ (reference sequence). The chain's CDR3 is CASSREAGGNYGYTF. DNA of the CDR3: TGTGCCAGCAGTCGCGAAGCAGGGGGTAACTATGGCTACACCTTC. Full variable domain (rest looked up from reference TRBV7-9 and TRBJ1-2): DTGVSQNPRHKITKRGQNVTFRCDPISEHNRLYWYRQTLGQGPEFLTYFQNEAQLEKSRLLSDRFSAERPKGSFSTLEIQRTEQGDSAMYLCASSREAGGNYGYTFGSGTRLTVV.

The chain has TRBV9 and TRBJ2-7; 8 bases agree with TRBD2. CDR3 length equals 16 residues. After removal of 4 bases from V and 2 bases from J, the junction contained 11 bases not matched to a gene. Looked up from germline, CDR1 is SGDLS and CDR2 is YYNGEE. CDR3 nucleotide sequence: TGTGCCAGCAGCTCAACGGGGACTAGAGTGCCCTACGAGCAGTACTTC. Its protein is CASSSTGTRVPYEQYF.

V usage is TRBV24-1 and J usage is TRBJ2-1; D perhaps matches TRBD1 (6 bases). CDR3 length: 14 amino acids. The germline CDR1 and CDR2 sequences are KGHDR and SFDVKD. Deletions cut 9 bases from V and 5 bases from J, with 16 bases between. The CDR3 loop is CATATGTPNNEQFF. The CDR3 DNA follows: TGTGCCACCGCCACAGGGACCCCCAACAATGAGCAGTTCTTC.

The CDR3 bases are TGTGCCTGGAGTGACCCGAGGGACAGGGACACTGAAGCTTTCTTT. Translated, it gives CAWSDPRDRDTEAFF. The chain has TRBV30 and TRBJ1-1, with 9 bases fitting TRBD1. Germline trimming cut 1 base from V and 3 bases from J; bases unmatched to any gene: 6. The CDR3 loop spans 15 amino acids. Germline lookup yields CDR1 GTSNPN and CDR2 SVGIG (reference sequence).

J is TRBJ2-1 and V is TRBV4-1; no reliable D call. CDR1 and CDR2 (germline): MGHRA, YSYEKL. V lost 4 bases, J lost 6 bases, and 10 bases lay in between. There are 13 residues in the CDR3. CDR3: CASSLEDTNEQFF. The CDR3 DNA is TGCGCCAGCAGCCTAGAAGACACCAATGAGCAGTTCTTC.

CDR3 in DNA: TGTGCCTGGATTGACCTCAGGGGGACAGGAGCTTTCTTT. This translates into CAWIDLRGTGAFF. This sequence joins TRBV30 and TRBJ1-1, with TRBD1 identical over 8 bases. Germline V gene sequence: CDR1 GTSNPN, CDR2 SVGIG (reference sequence). The CDR3 runs 13 residues. Unmatched junction bases numbered 11, after V lost 4 bases and J lost 10 bases.

This clone has more than one count but fewer than ten. This sequence joins TRBV4-3 and TRBJ1-4; D uncertain. The length of the CDR3 is 15 residues. V was cut by 0 bases and J by 3 bases, with 8 bases left in between. Germline CDR1 is LGHNA and CDR2 is YSLEER. The CDR3 DNA is TGCGCCAGCAGCCAAGAACCGGGTTCTAATGAAAAACTGTTTTTT. Amino acid sequence: CASSQEPGSNEKLFF.

J is TRBJ1-5 and V is TRBV3-1 (or the pseudogene TRBV3-2); TRBD1 agrees at 9 bases. CDR3 length equals 17 residues. J lost 0 bases, V lost 5 bases, and 8 bases had no gene match. CDR1 and CDR2 (germline): LGHDT, YNNKEL (reference sequence). The CDR3 is CASSYAGTGYSNQPQHF. The CDR3 bases are TGTGCCAGCAGCTACGCCGGGACAGGGTATAGCAATCAGCCCCAGCATTTT.

V gene TRBV28 combines with J gene TRBJ1-6; D is possibly TRBD1 (6 bases). Between the trimmed V and J ends, which lost 6 bases and 9 bases, there was a span of 18 bases. The CDR3 is 15 residues long. Germline CDR1 is MDHEN and CDR2 is SYDVKM. In DNA, the CDR3 is TGTGCCAGCAGCATAGGGGGTTCCGTGGGTTCACCCCTCCACTTT. The encoded protein is CASSIGGSVGSPLHF.

The J gene is TRBJ2-3, the V gene TRBV2, with 12 bases matching TRBD1. The CDR3 is 18 amino acids. Germline V lookup: CDR1 SNHLY, CDR2 FYNNEI. V shed 3 bases, J shed 4 bases, and the junction held 11 bases outside the gene matches. The CDR3 protein is CASSEPGTGGPGSDTQYF. CDR3 in DNA: TGTGCCAGCAGTGAGCCCGGGACAGGGGGCCCCGGATCAGATACGCAGTATTTT.

This chain uses TRBV27 with TRBJ1-1; perhaps TRBD1 as D (5 bases). Germline CDR1 reads MNHEY; CDR2 reads SMNVEV (reference sequence). CDR3 size: 15 residues. The V and J ends lost 6 bases and 8 bases respectively, with 22 bases between them. The CDR3 loop reads CASRLKSGEVKEAFF. The CDR3, as DNA: TGTGCCAGCAGACTCAAATCGGGGGAAGTAAAAGAAGCTTTCTTT.

The genes are TRBV7-9 and TRBJ1-1; 11 bases fit TRBD1. Per germline, CDR1 SEHNR and CDR2 FQNEAQ (reference sequence). After removal of 5 bases from V and 4 bases from J, the junction contained 6 bases not matched to a gene. The CDR3 extends over 15 amino acids. The CDR3, as DNA: TGTGCCAGCAGCCCAGGACAGGGGGCTATCACTGAAGCTTTCTTT. Translating it yields CASSPGQGAITEAFF.